The clone carrying this TCR beta chain was picked up many times. Its antigen is unidentified. This entry belongs to a study of response to subunit inactivated influenza vaccine. Overall study findings and caveats: There was a suggestion from the authors that each seasonal influenza vaccination recruits few new T cells.

TCRdb re-called the RT-PCR reads with MiXCR, one entry per CDR3 protein. This table holds 500,000 to 550,000 distinct CDR3 sequences, about 7.6% found once. The material was PBMCs from blood, obtained less than 30 months after vaccination. This TCR was recovered from a man aged 50-75 years who received an inactivated influenza vaccine.

CDR3 protein: CASSLVGEEAFF. The DNA for the CDR3 is TGTGCCAGCAGCTTAGTGGGGGAAGAAGCTTTCTTT. This sequence joins TRBV7-9 and TRBJ1-1, with D possibly TRBD1 on 5 matching bases. Germline values: CDR1 SEHNR, CDR2 FQNEAQ (reference sequence). V was cut by 1 base and J by 8 bases, with 8 bases left in between. The length of the CDR3 is 12 residues.